This entry concerns a single T cell receptor beta chain. Trimming removed 4 bases from V and 4 bases from J, with 7 bases in between. The CDR3 length is 12 residues. Per germline, CDR1 MGHRA and CDR2 YSYEKL. Assay: immunoSEQ multiplex PCR; the TCRdb copy retains only in-frame clones and omits some. The table includes 650,000 to 800,000 clones, about 87% detected once. The entry originates in a study of blood T cell repertoires in COVID-19. The clonotype comes from a woman in her late teens or twenties with acute or convalescent COVID-19. Sequenced input: peripheral blood. The chain is built from TRBV4-1 and TRBJ1-2, with no clear D. CDR3: CASSPDSYGYTF. The CDR3 DNA sequence: TGCGCCAGCAGCCCCGATAGCTATGGCTACACCTTC.